Each of the 22 T cell receptor beta chains below was sequenced from the same sample in a study of T cell responses to AZD1222 COVID-19 vaccine. TCRdb keeps only in-frame clones here, not all; method: immunoSEQ multiplex PCR. In the table there are tens of thousands of clones, approximately 90% of which are singletons. Sample: peripheral blood, taken on day 0 of AZD1222 vaccination. Receptor source: an adult in good health.

V is TRBV13 and J is TRBJ2-2; D gene uncertain. Germline lookup yields CDR1 PRHDT and CDR2 FYEKMQ (reference sequence). V lost 5 bases and J lost 0, with 7 bases in between. This CDR3 region has 14 residues. CDR3 in amino acids: CASSLATNTGELFF. CDR3 in DNA: TGTGCCAGCAGCCTCGCTACGAACACCGGGGAGCTGTTTTTT. Filled out from reference TRBV13 and TRBJ2-2, the complete variable domain reads AAGVIQSPRHLIKEKRETATLKCYPIPRHDTVYWYQQGPGQDPQFLISFYEKMQSDKGSIPDRFSAQQFSDYHSELNMSSLELGDSALYFCASSLATNTGELFFGEGSRLTVL.

V and J are TRBV9 and TRBJ2-1; 7 positions match TRBD1. The V and J ends lost 3 bases and 0 bases, in that order; junction bases with no gene match: 6. The germline V gene encodes CDR1 SGDLS and CDR2 YYNGEE. CDR3 length equals 16 residues. The CDR3 sequence: CASSAPGGISYNEQFF. CDR3 nucleotide sequence: TGTGCCAGCAGCGCTCCAGGGGGTATCTCCTACAATGAGCAGTTCTTC.

This clone has more than one count but fewer than ten. The chain uses TRBV28 and TRBJ1-5; the match to TRBD1 covers 12 bases. Germline V lookup: CDR1 MDHEN, CDR2 SYDVKM. The CDR3 loop spans 16 amino acids. Trimming at V came to 4 bases and at J to 5 bases, leaving 6 bases not matched to a gene. The CDR3 coding sequence is TGTGCCAGCAGTTCCCGGGACAGGGGGCTGGATCAGCCCCAGCATTTT. Protein sequence: CASSSRDRGLDQPQHF.

This chain joins TRBV18 and TRBJ1-6, with D perhaps matching TRBD1 (5 bases). Germline CDR1 is KGHSH and CDR2 is LQKENI. This CDR3 has 14 residues. V lost 6 bases to trimming and J lost 10 bases, with 16 bases between them. CDR3 sequence reads: CASSSTQGDSPLHF. CDR3 DNA sequence: TGTGCCAGCTCGTCTACTCAGGGTGACTCACCCCTCCACTTT.

This clone showed up just a few times. The genes are TRBV5-8 and TRBJ1-6; 9 nucleotides line up with TRBD1. The CDR3 contains 14 residues. Germline V gives CDR1 SGHTS, CDR2 YDEGEE. Trimming cost V 1 base and J 10 bases; bases outside gene matches: 3. CDR3 DNA sequence: TGTGCCAGCAGCTTGTATGGGACAGGGTCACCCCTCCACTTT. This gives the protein CASSLYGTGSPLHF.

This clone showed up just once. The chain uses TRBV3-1 (or the pseudogene TRBV3-2) and TRBJ1-6, with 7 bases that match TRBD1. V was clipped by 4 bases and J by 6 bases; unmatched bases: 6. Germline V lookup: CDR1 LGHDT, CDR2 YNNKEL (reference sequence). The length of the CDR3 is 15 residues. In DNA, the CDR3 is TGTGCCAGCAGCCGGAGACAGGGAAGTAATTCACCCCTCCACTTT. This gives the protein CASSRRQGSNSPLHF.

The sample holds one count of this clone. This chain connects TRBV3-1 (or the pseudogene TRBV3-2) to TRBJ2-3, with 7 bases lining up with TRBD1. The CDR3 has 14 residues. Germline CDR1 and CDR2: LGHDT and YNNKEL (reference sequence). Losses at the gene ends were 7 bases for V and 3 bases for J; bases not matched to a gene: 7. The CDR3 DNA is TGTGCCAGCACCGCAGAGACAGGGACAGATACGCAGTATTTT. Amino acid sequence: CASTAETGTDTQYF.

The gene calls are TRBV5-4 and TRBJ2-5; D not certain. The CDR3 is 13 residues long. Trimming removed 4 bases from V and 7 bases from J, with 14 bases in between. Germline values: CDR1 SGHNT, CDR2 YYREEE (reference sequence). CDR3 in DNA: TGTGCCAGCAGCGTAAAGGGCAGTGTGACCCAGTACTTC. It encodes CASSVKGSVTQYF.

This chain links TRBV7-2 with TRBJ1-2, with 7 bases fitting TRBD1. V lost 1 base, J lost 6 bases, and 5 bases stayed unmatched. The CDR3 length is 14 residues. Germline CDR1 reads SGHTA; CDR2 reads FQGNSA. CDR3 sequence: CASSLVTGEDGYTF. The CDR3, as DNA: TGTGCCAGCAGCTTAGTAACAGGGGAAGATGGCTACACCTTC.

The sample holds a few counts of this clone. V usage is TRBV19 and J usage is TRBJ2-1; TRBD2 is a possible D gene (6 bases). In germline, CDR1 is LNHDA, CDR2 SQIVND (reference sequence). The CDR3 loop spans 14 amino acids. Trimming cost V 8 bases and J 6 bases, with 17 bases left between them. The CDR3 region is CASGGLTRPNEQFF. CDR3 nucleotide sequence: TGTGCCAGTGGGGGTTTGACTAGGCCCAATGAGCAGTTCTTC.

The V call is TRBV11-2, the J call TRBJ2-7; D is ambiguous. The germline gives CDR1 SGHAT, CDR2 FQNNGV. The CDR3 has 14 amino acids. V was trimmed by 1 base and J by 3 bases, leaving 10 bases between them. The CDR3: CASSLAGYGYEQYF. CDR3 DNA: TGTGCCAGCAGCTTAGCGGGCTACGGCTACGAGCAGTACTTC.

Only a few counts were recorded for this clone. The rearrangement joins TRBV4-2 to TRBJ1-2; D is unresolved. The V end lost 1 base, the J end lost 3 bases, and 15 bases lay between the germline ends. The CDR3 covers 16 residues. Germline V gene lookup returns CDR1 LGHNA and CDR2 YNFKEQ. The CDR3, as DNA: TGTGCCAGCAGCCAAGGACCCCGTTCAGGAGACTATGGCTACACCTTC. Its protein is CASSQGPRSGDYGYTF.

CDR3 residues: CASSSIGGSGNTIYF. The CDR3 coding sequence is TGTGCCAGCAGCTCCATAGGGGGTTCTGGAAACACCATATATTTT. The chain links TRBV7-9 to TRBJ1-3, with a tentative D call TRBD1 (6 bases). The V gene lost 4 bases and the J gene lost 1 base, with 11 bases spanning the gap. This CDR3 has 15 amino acids. Germline CDR1 and CDR2: SEHNR and FQNEAQ (reference sequence).

This clone has more than one count but fewer than ten. This chain uses TRBV12-5 with TRBJ2-2; no clear D. This CDR3 has 19 residues. Germline-derived CDR1 and CDR2 are LGHNT and FRNRAP. V gave up 2 bases and J gave up 4 bases, with 23 bases separating them. CDR3 sequence (DNA): TGTGCTAGTGGTTTGTTGACCCGGGTCCTGGCAGAAACCACCGGGGAGCTGTTTTTT. This sequence encodes CASGLLTRVLAETTGELFF. The entire variable domain, with the rest obtained from reference TRBV12-5 and TRBJ2-2, is as follows: DARVTQTPRHKVTEMGQEVTMRCQPILGHNTVFWYRQTMMQGLELLAYFRNRAPLDDSGMPKDRFSAEMPDATLATLKIQPSEPRDSAVYFCASGLLTRVLAETTGELFFGEGSRLTVL.

The rearrangement joins TRBV7-9 to TRBJ1-2; 8 positions match TRBD1. CDR3 length: 14 residues. Unmatched junction bases numbered 6, after V lost 5 bases and J lost 4 bases. CDR1 is SEHNR and CDR2 is FQNEAQ in the germline V gene (reference sequence). The CDR3 spells CASSTRGQVYGYTF. CDR3 DNA: TGTGCCAGCAGCACCCGGGGACAGGTCTATGGCTACACCTTC.

The CDR3 DNA reads TGTGCCAGCAGTTTATGGGGGAGTCAGGCGGAACAGTACTTC. Its translation is CASSLWGSQAEQYF. This chain links TRBV28 with TRBJ2-7, with a tentative D call TRBD2 (5 bases). The germline gives CDR1 MDHEN, CDR2 SYDVKM. The CDR3 sequence is 14 residues long. Trimming left V 0 bases short and J 10 bases short, with 16 bases between.

This chain uses TRBV7-9 with TRBJ1-1, with a possible D match to TRBD1 (5 bases). Germline lookup yields CDR1 SEHNR and CDR2 FQNEAQ (reference sequence). The V gene lost 5 bases and the J gene lost 3 bases, with 16 bases spanning the gap. There are 15 residues in the CDR3. This CDR3 is CASSTPAGSDTEAFF. The CDR3 region has the DNA TGTGCCAGCAGCACCCCGGCAGGGTCGGACACTGAAGCTTTCTTT.

This clone was found a few times. The chain joins TRBV2 to TRBJ2-1; 11 bases agree with TRBD2. CDR1 is SNHLY, CDR2 FYNNEI, per germline. The CDR3 is 17 residues long. The V segment lost 4 bases and the J segment 3 bases; nucleotides outside the gene matches: 8. The DNA for the CDR3 is TGTGCCAGCAGTGGAGTTCTAGCGGGGGGCTTCTACAATGAGCAGTTCTTC. This codes for CASSGVLAGGFYNEQFF.

The V and J genes are TRBV7-2 and TRBJ2-7; 12 nucleotides agree with TRBD2. Germline CDR1 reads SGHTA; CDR2 reads FQGNSA. V was clipped by 2 bases and J by 3 bases; unmatched bases: 11. The length of the CDR3 is 18 residues. CDR3 DNA sequence: TGTGCCAGCAGCTTATCCCCTAGCGGGGGGGCGCAATACTACGAGCAGTACTTC. As protein: CASSLSPSGGAQYYEQYF.

The rearrangement uses TRBV6-5 and TRBJ1-5; no clear D. This CDR3 comprises 15 residues. The V end lost 6 bases, the J end lost 2 bases, and 14 bases lay between the germline ends. Germline V CDR1 and CDR2: MNHEY, SVGAGI. CDR3 nucleotides: TGTGCCAGCAGCGCGACGTGGGGTGGCAATCAGCCCCAGCATTTT. It is translated as CASSATWGGNQPQHF.

This chain uses TRBV18 with TRBJ2-7; D perhaps matches TRBD1 (5 bases). With 5 bases removed from V and 6 bases from J, the gap between germline ends came to 14 bases. The CDR3 consists of 13 residues. Germline V gene lookup returns CDR1 KGHSH and CDR2 LQKENI. The CDR3 loop reads CASSIQGRSEQYF. CDR3 DNA: TGTGCCAGCTCAATCCAGGGCAGGAGCGAGCAGTACTTC.

The CDR3 DNA reads as TGCGCCAGCAGCCGTTACCACGGTGCAACTAATGAAAAACTGTTTTTT. It specifies CASSRYHGATNEKLFF. This chain joins TRBV4-3 and TRBJ1-4; D is undetermined. Germline V gene sequence: CDR1 LGHNA, CDR2 YSLEER. The CDR3 contains 16 residues. Trimming cost V 4 bases and J 0 bases, with 12 bases left between them.